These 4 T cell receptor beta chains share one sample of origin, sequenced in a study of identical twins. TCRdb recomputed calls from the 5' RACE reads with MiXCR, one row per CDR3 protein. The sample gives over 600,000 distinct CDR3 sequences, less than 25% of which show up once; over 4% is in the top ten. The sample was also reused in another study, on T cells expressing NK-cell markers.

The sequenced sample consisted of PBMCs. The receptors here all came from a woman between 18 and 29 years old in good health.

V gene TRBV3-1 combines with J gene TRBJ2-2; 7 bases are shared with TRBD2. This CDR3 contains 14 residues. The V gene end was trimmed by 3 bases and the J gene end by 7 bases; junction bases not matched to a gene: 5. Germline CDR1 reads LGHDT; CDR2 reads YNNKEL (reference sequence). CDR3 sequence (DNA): TGTGCCAGCAGCCAGCGGGAGTACGGCGGGGAGCTGTTTTTT. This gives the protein CASSQREYGGELFF.

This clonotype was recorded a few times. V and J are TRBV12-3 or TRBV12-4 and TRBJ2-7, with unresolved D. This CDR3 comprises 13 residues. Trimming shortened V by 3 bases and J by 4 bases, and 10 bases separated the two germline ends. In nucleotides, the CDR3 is TGTGCCAGCAGTTTCGGCGCAGAGTACGAGCAGTACTTC. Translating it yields CASSFGAEYEQYF.

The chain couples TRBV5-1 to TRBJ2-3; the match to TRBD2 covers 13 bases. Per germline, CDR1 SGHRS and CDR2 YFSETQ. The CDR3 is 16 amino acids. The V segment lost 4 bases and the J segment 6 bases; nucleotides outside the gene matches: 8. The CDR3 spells CASSASLAGGPDTQYF. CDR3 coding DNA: TGCGCCAGCAGCGCGTCACTAGCGGGAGGGCCGGATACGCAGTATTTT.

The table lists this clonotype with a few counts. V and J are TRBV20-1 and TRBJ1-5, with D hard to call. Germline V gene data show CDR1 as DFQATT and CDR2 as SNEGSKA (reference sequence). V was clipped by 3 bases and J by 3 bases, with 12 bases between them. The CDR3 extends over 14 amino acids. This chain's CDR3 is CSASHGRFNQPQHF. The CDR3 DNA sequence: TGCAGTGCTAGCCACGGCAGATTCAATCAGCCCCAGCATTTT.